The 31 T cell receptor beta chains below were found in one sample sequenced in a study of shared clonotypes between healthy human individuals. TCRdb keeps only in-frame clones here, not all; method: immunoSEQ multiplex PCR. The sample shows some 2,000,000 clones, about 94% of them seen only once. Specimen: naive CD4+ T cells sorted from blood. Subset noted: CD45RA+ positively selected. The origin of the receptors is a man between 18 and 35 years old in good health.

The rearrangement links TRBV9 to TRBJ2-5; 8 bases agree with TRBD2. Germline V gene data show CDR1 as SGDLS and CDR2 as YYNGEE. The CDR3 is 16 amino acids. The J segment lost 4 bases and the V segment lost 0 bases, leaving 8 bases of the junction unmatched. The CDR3 spells CASSVAPGGGIETQYF. CDR3 DNA: TGTGCCAGCAGCGTAGCCCCGGGGGGGGGCATAGAGACCCAGTACTTC.

The chain links TRBV4-1 to TRBJ2-7, with 7 bases lining up with TRBD2. From germline, CDR1 is MGHRA and CDR2 YSYEKL. The CDR3 spans 15 residues. The V gene end was trimmed by 0 bases and the J gene end by 6 bases; junction bases not matched to a gene: 8. CDR3 DNA: TGCGCCAGCAGCCAAGATAGAGGACTAGTAATCGAGCAGTACTTC. As protein: CASSQDRGLVIEQYF.

This chain links TRBV5-1 with TRBJ1-4; possibly TRBD1 for D (6 bases). Germline V gives CDR1 SGHRS, CDR2 YFSETQ. This CDR3 is 15 amino acids long. Trimming pared 4 bases from V and 3 bases from J, leaving 13 bases between. The CDR3 loop reads CASSLGGAPNEKLFF. DNA of the CDR3: TGCGCCAGCAGCCTAGGGGGGGCCCCTAATGAAAAACTGTTTTTT.

V is TRBV5-6 and J is TRBJ2-3; 7 bases agree with TRBD1. Trimming cost V 4 bases and J 0 bases; bases outside gene matches: 5. The CDR3 sequence is 15 residues long. CDR1 is SGHDT and CDR2 is YYEEEE in the germline V gene. CDR3 sequence: CASSRTGFSTDTQYF. As DNA, the CDR3 is TGTGCCAGCAGCCGGACAGGTTTTAGCACAGATACGCAGTATTTT.

The chain recombines TRBV5-1 with TRBJ1-2; the D is unclear. Germline lookup yields CDR1 SGHRS and CDR2 YFSETQ. V was pared by 0 bases and J by 0 bases, with 9 bases between. This CDR3 spans 15 amino acids. The CDR3 DNA is TGCGCCAGCAGCTTGGCCGCAGCCTCTAACTATGGCTACACCTTC. Amino acid sequence: CASSLAAASNYGYTF. Together with reference TRBV5-1 and TRBJ1-2, the CDR3 gives the full variable domain: KAGVTQTPRYLIKTRGQQVTLSCSPISGHRSVSWYQQTPGQGLQFLFEYFSETQRNKGNFPGRFSGRQFSNSRSEMNVSTLELGDSALYLCASSLAAASNYGYTFGSGTRLTVV.

The V call is TRBV6-5, the J call TRBJ2-2, with 11 bases aligning to TRBD1. After removal of 4 bases from V and 8 bases from J, the junction contained 6 bases not matched to a gene. Looked up from germline, CDR1 is MNHEY and CDR2 is SVGAGI. The CDR3 is 15 amino acids. CDR3 loop: CASSSGTGGKGELFF. The CDR3 nucleotides read TGTGCCAGCAGTTCCGGGACAGGGGGTAAAGGGGAGCTGTTTTTT.

This clone has only a few counts. The chain links TRBV25-1 to TRBJ1-1; D might be TRBD1 (5 bases). Trimming shortened V by 6 bases and J by 4 bases, and 18 bases separated the two germline ends. The CDR3 is 15 residues long. Germline assignment: CDR1 MGHDK and CDR2 SYGVNS. The DNA of the CDR3 is TGTGCCAGCAGCGGGGAGGGGTCCAGGCGCACTGAAGCTTTCTTT. Residues: CASSGEGSRRTEAFF.

DNA of the CDR3: TGCAGTGCTCTTTACACAGATACGCAGTATTTT. This sequence encodes CSALYTDTQYF. The V call is TRBV20-1, the J call TRBJ2-3, with D unclear. Germline assignment: CDR1 DFQATT and CDR2 SNEGSKA (reference sequence). This CDR3 comprises 11 residues. Trimming stripped 5 bases from V and 2 bases from J, with 5 bases between.

V usage is TRBV28 and J usage is TRBJ1-2; D gene ambiguous. V gave up 3 bases and J gave up 4 bases, with 15 bases separating them. This CDR3 contains 15 residues. CDR1 and CDR2 from the germline V gene are MDHEN and SYDVKM. Here the CDR3 reads CASSFLLSYSYGYTF. The DNA for the CDR3 is TGTGCCAGCAGTTTCCTTTTGTCTTACAGCTATGGCTACACCTTC.

This clone appeared a single time. The chain has TRBV5-1 and TRBJ1-6; TRBD1 is a possible D gene (5 bases). The germline V gene has CDR1 SGHRS and CDR2 YFSETQ. This CDR3 is built from 14 residues. V dropped 1 base and J dropped 6 bases, with 8 bases sitting between them. Written as DNA, the CDR3 is TGCGCCAGCAGCTTGAGGGACGCTAATTCACCCCTCCACTTT. Its protein is CASSLRDANSPLHF. Combining the CDR3 with reference TRBV5-1 and TRBJ1-6 gives the whole variable domain KAGVTQTPRYLIKTRGQQVTLSCSPISGHRSVSWYQQTPGQGLQFLFEYFSETQRNKGNFPGRFSGRQFSNSRSEMNVSTLELGDSALYLCASSLRDANSPLHFGNGTRLTVT.

The DNA of the CDR3 is TGTGCCAGCAGCTTGTCAGGGTTCGGCAATCAGCCCCAGCATTTT. It encodes CASSLSGFGNQPQHF. This chain links TRBV5-6 with TRBJ1-5; a weak D match, TRBD1 (5 bases). Germline CDR1 SGHDT, CDR2 YYEEEE. V dropped 1 base and J dropped 2 bases, with 10 bases sitting between them. This CDR3 spans 15 amino acids.

V is TRBV2 and J is TRBJ1-2; no reliable D call. The CDR3 loop spans 15 amino acids. The germline V gene encodes CDR1 SNHLY and CDR2 FYNNEI. Trimming stripped 2 bases from V and 2 bases from J, with 12 bases between. The CDR3 DNA reads as TGTGCCAGCAGTGAATGGCGCGGCGGGAACTATGGCTACACCTTC. Protein sequence: CASSEWRGGNYGYTF. Using reference TRBV2 and TRBJ1-2 for the parts outside the CDR3, the full variable domain is EPEVTQTPSHQVTQMGQEVILRCVPISNHLYFYWYRQILGQKVEFLVSFYNNEISEKSEIFDDQFSVERPDGSNFTLKIRSTKLEDSAMYFCASSEWRGGNYGYTFGSGTRLTVV.

This chain links TRBV4-3 with TRBJ2-7; 7 bases fit TRBD1. The CDR3 is 15 residues long. Trimming removed 0 bases from V and 3 bases from J; junction bases left unmatched: 5. In germline, CDR1 is LGHNA, CDR2 YSLEER. CDR3 amino acids: CASSQDSGTVYEQYF. The CDR3 bases are TGCGCCAGCAGCCAAGATTCCGGGACAGTCTACGAGCAGTACTTC.

The chain joins TRBV10-1 to TRBJ2-7; D is perhaps TRBD2 (7 bases). The CDR3 runs 13 residues. CDR1 and CDR2 from the germline V gene are WNHNN and SYGVQD (reference sequence). V lost 2 bases to trimming and J lost 7 bases, with 12 bases between them. The CDR3 sequence: CASSEPEGGEQYF. The CDR3 DNA sequence: TGCGCCAGCAGTGAGCCGGAGGGGGGGGAGCAGTACTTC.

The genes are TRBV5-1 and TRBJ1-1; TRBD1 agrees at 7 bases. After removal of 4 bases from V and 1 base from J, the junction contained 13 bases not matched to a gene. CDR3 length: 17 residues. Germline-derived CDR1 and CDR2 are SGHRS and YFSETQ. CDR3 sequence: CASSTGQATTPNTEAFF. In DNA, the CDR3 is TGCGCCAGCAGCACCGGACAGGCCACGACCCCGAACACTGAAGCTTTCTTT.

The V and J genes are TRBV6-6 and TRBJ2-3, with 13 bases matching TRBD2. V lost 10 bases, J lost 5 bases, and 6 bases stayed unmatched. CDR1 is MNHNY, CDR2 SVGAGI, per germline (reference sequence). This CDR3 is built from 14 residues. The CDR3 here is CATKTSGGGDTQYF. The CDR3 region has the DNA TGTGCCACCAAAACTAGCGGGGGGGGAGATACGCAGTATTTT.

About this clone itself: The sample contains more than one DNA sequence encoding this CDR3. The genes are TRBV19 and TRBJ1-2, with D unclear. The CDR3 covers 14 residues. V lost 1 base and J 2 bases, leaving 8 bases between the germline ends. Germline V gives CDR1 LNHDA, CDR2 SQIVND (reference sequence). CDR3 DNA: TGTGCCAGTAGTATAGGAGGGTCGAACTATGGCTACACCTTC. Its protein is CASSIGGSNYGYTF.

As regards this clone: This specimen includes other DNA sequences encoding the same CDR3. The chain employs TRBV5-1 and TRBJ2-6; D remains unclear. Trimming removed 0 bases at V and 0 bases at J, with 4 bases between. The CDR3 consists of 15 residues. CDR1 SGHRS and CDR2 YFSETQ come from the germline V gene. DNA of the CDR3: TGCGCCAGCAGCTTGGGAGCCTCTGGGGCCAACGTCCTGACTTTC. It translates to CASSLGASGANVLTF.

The chain links TRBV28 to TRBJ1-2; 11 bases fit TRBD1. CDR3 length: 15 residues. Germline assignment: CDR1 MDHEN and CDR2 SYDVKM. The ends lost 5 bases at V and 5 bases at J; junction bases unmatched: 7. The CDR3 coding sequence is TGTGCCAGCAGTCCCGGACAGGGGGCCTGGTATGGCTACACCTTC. Encoded protein: CASSPGQGAWYGYTF.

The V call is TRBV14, the J call TRBJ1-1; possible D gene TRBD1, 6 bases. Trimming removed 5 bases at V and 7 bases at J, with 11 bases between. Germline CDR1 reads SGHDN; CDR2 reads FVKESK. The CDR3 is 12 amino acids. In nucleotides, the CDR3 is TGTGCCAGCAGCTTGGACAGACATGAAGCTTTCTTT. Translated: CASSLDRHEAFF.

The chain combines TRBV5-6 with TRBJ2-7, with D maybe TRBD1 (6 bases). CDR3 length equals 13 residues. The ends were cut back, 0 bases at V and 6 bases at J, with 10 bases in the middle. CDR1 and CDR2 (germline): SGHDT, YYEEEE. The CDR3, as DNA: TGTGCCAGCAGCTTGGGAGGGGGTGGCGAGCAGTACTTC. Protein sequence: CASSLGGGGEQYF.

The CDR3 sequence: CASTQGLAGPYEQYF. The CDR3 DNA reads TGTGCCAGCACCCAAGGCCTAGCGGGCCCCTACGAGCAGTACTTC. The rearrangement joins TRBV2 to TRBJ2-7; 8 bases are a match to TRBD2. CDR1 and CDR2 (germline): SNHLY, FYNNEI. The CDR3 contains 15 residues. With 7 bases clipped from V and 2 bases from J, the junction kept 10 bases outside the gene matches. Combining the CDR3 with reference TRBV2 and TRBJ2-7 gives the whole variable domain EPEVTQTPSHQVTQMGQEVILRCVPISNHLYFYWYRQILGQKVEFLVSFYNNEISEKSEIFDDQFSVERPDGSNFTLKIRSTKLEDSAMYFCASTQGLAGPYEQYFGPGTRLTVT.

This chain joins TRBV5-1 and TRBJ1-3; TRBD1 matches 7 bases. Germline trimming cut 4 bases from V and 3 bases from J; bases unmatched to any gene: 7. The CDR3 has 15 amino acids. Germline values: CDR1 SGHRS, CDR2 YFSETQ. The CDR3, as DNA: TGCGCCAGCAGCCAACAGGGGCTTATTGGAAACACCATATATTTT. The encoded protein is CASSQQGLIGNTIYF. The full variable domain, its missing parts supplied by reference TRBV5-1 and TRBJ1-3, is KAGVTQTPRYLIKTRGQQVTLSCSPISGHRSVSWYQQTPGQGLQFLFEYFSETQRNKGNFPGRFSGRQFSNSRSEMNVSTLELGDSALYLCASSQQGLIGNTIYFGEGSWLTVV.

The chain links TRBV7-2 to TRBJ2-3; TRBD2 agrees at 9 bases. CDR3 length: 15 residues. J gave up 5 bases and V 1 base, and 4 bases lay outside the gene matches. In germline, CDR1 is SGHTA, CDR2 FQGNSA. The CDR3 DNA is TGTGCCAGCAGCTTAGGCGGGAGGGTTGGAGATACGCAGTATTTT. Its translation: CASSLGGRVGDTQYF.

The chain recombines TRBV9 with TRBJ2-7; D possibly corresponds to TRBD2 (6 bases). V lost 0 bases, J lost 6 bases, and 13 bases lay in between. Germline V CDR1 and CDR2: SGDLS, YYNGEE. The CDR3 contains 14 residues. CDR3 nucleotides: TGTGCCAGCAGCGTAGTTTCTAGCGACGGCGAGCAGTACTTC. This sequence encodes CASSVVSSDGEQYF.

The chain combines TRBV30 with TRBJ2-1; D is undetermined. Germline CDR1 reads GTSNPN; CDR2 reads SVGIG (reference sequence). CDR3 length equals 11 residues. The CDR3 here is CARNSYNEQFF. CDR3 DNA: TGTGCACGGAACTCCTACAATGAGCAGTTCTTC.

J is TRBJ2-7 and V is TRBV7-3, with D possibly being TRBD2 (6 bases). With 5 bases removed from V and 3 bases from J, the gap between germline ends came to 17 bases. Looked up from germline, CDR1 is SGHTA and CDR2 is FQGTGA. The CDR3 consists of 15 residues. The CDR3 reads CASSQMSGSRYEQYF. DNA for the CDR3: TGTGCCAGCAGCCAGATGAGCGGGTCTCGCTACGAGCAGTACTTC.

The rearrangement joins TRBV15 to TRBJ2-5, with 10 bases matching TRBD1. The CDR3 consists of 15 residues. CDR1 and CDR2 (germline): LNHNV, YYDKDF (reference sequence). V shed 5 bases and J 1 base; nucleotides not matched to a gene: 4. The CDR3 DNA is TGTGCCACCAGCCGGGACAGGGGCGTCCAAGAGACCCAGTACTTC. Its protein is CATSRDRGVQETQYF.

The chain uses TRBV28 and TRBJ1-2; D ambiguous. This CDR3 spans 13 amino acids. Trimming pared 1 base from V and 7 bases from J, leaving 10 bases between. Germline V lookup: CDR1 MDHEN, CDR2 SYDVKM. CDR3 bases: TGTGCCAGCAGTTTATTAGGAATGAGTGGCTACACCTTC. Protein sequence: CASSLLGMSGYTF.

The rearrangement links TRBV6-1 to TRBJ2-3, with D hard to call. The CDR3 extends over 12 amino acids. The germline gives CDR1 MNHNS, CDR2 SASEGT. V lost 8 bases to trimming and J lost 2 bases, with 8 bases between them. The CDR3 protein is CASSSVTDTQYF. The DNA of the CDR3 is TGTGCCAGCTCATCCGTCACAGATACGCAGTATTTT.

The rearrangement joins TRBV7-9 to TRBJ1-4, with D uncertain. The CDR3 consists of 15 residues. Germline CDR1 and CDR2: SEHNR and FQNEAQ (reference sequence). Trimming took 5 bases from V and 5 from J, leaving 15 bases between them. The CDR3 region has the DNA TGTGCCAGCAGCCCAGGCGGCAGTTCAAATGAAAAACTGTTTTTT. Protein: CASSPGGSSNEKLFF.